One and the same sample provided the 28 T cell receptor beta chains below, sequenced in a study of blood T cells in healthy people across ages. Using a J-beta primer mix together with a sample-barcoded 5' primer, a second PCR was run for 7 to 11 cycles. TCRdb reanalysed the 5' RACE reads using MiXCR and keeps one entry per CDR3 protein. Counted here are hundreds of thousands of distinct CDR3 sequences, about 54% occurring once; the ten biggest clones make up 35% to 40%. The sample comprised blood. The receptors derive from a man aged 60 to 75 in good health.

CDR3 in amino acids: CASQGTGATEAFF. Here the CDR3 DNA reads TGTGCCAGCCAGGGGACAGGGGCCACTGAAGCTTTCTTT. The chain has TRBV2 and TRBJ1-1; 10 bases agree with TRBD1. V lost 8 bases, J lost 4 bases, and 4 bases stayed unmatched. Germline V gene data show CDR1 as SNHLY and CDR2 as FYNNEI. The CDR3 spans 13 residues. Filled out from reference TRBV2 and TRBJ1-1, the complete variable domain reads EPEVTQTPSHQVTQMGQEVILRCVPISNHLYFYWYRQILGQKVEFLVSFYNNEISEKSEIFDDQFSVERPDGSNFTLKIRSTKLEDSAMYFCASQGTGATEAFFGQGTRLTVV.

This clonotype was detected once. This chain uses TRBV5-8 with TRBJ2-5; possibly TRBD1 or TRBD2 for D (5 bases each). The germline V and J ends were trimmed by 4 bases and 0 bases, with 19 bases remaining between them. The length of the CDR3 is 17 residues. Looked up from germline, CDR1 is SGHTS and CDR2 is YDEGEE. Here the CDR3 reads CASSLSVGWGYQETQYF. The CDR3, as DNA: TGTGCCAGCAGCCTCTCGGTGGGGTGGGGGTACCAAGAGACCCAGTACTTC.

This chain uses TRBV20-1 with TRBJ2-1; D could derive from TRBD1 or TRBD2 (6 bases each). Trimming took off 4 bases at V and 3 bases at J, with 16 bases between the two ends. The CDR3 extends over 15 amino acids. Per the germline V gene, CDR1 is DFQATT and CDR2 is SNEGSKA (reference sequence). Here the CDR3 DNA reads TGCAGTGCTACCCAAGGGGGGCGCCTCTACAATGAGCAGTTCTTC. Protein: CSATQGGRLYNEQFF.

This chain links TRBV18 with TRBJ2-1, with 11 bases aligning to TRBD1. CDR1 KGHSH and CDR2 LQKENI come from the germline V gene. Losses at the gene ends were 3 bases for V and 8 bases for J; bases not matched to a gene: 6. This CDR3 region has 15 residues. The DNA for the CDR3 is TGTGCCAGCTCACCGACCGGGACAGGGGGAGATGAGCAGTTCTTC. Its translation: CASSPTGTGGDEQFF.

In regard to this clonotype: At one boundary the junction diverges from the germline segment, which might be a read error. This sequence joins TRBV4-2 and TRBJ1-1; 10 positions match TRBD1. This CDR3 comprises 17 residues. Germline V lookup: CDR1 LGHNA, CDR2 YNFKEQ. CDR3 sequence: CTSSQDLGQGVSTEAFF. As DNA, the CDR3 is TGTACCAGCAGCCAAGATCTTGGACAGGGGGTATCCACTGAAGCTTTCTTT.

V usage is TRBV5-1 and J usage is TRBJ2-1; D possibly corresponds to TRBD1 (6 bases). Germline V CDR1 and CDR2: SGHRS, YFSETQ. The CDR3 is 15 amino acids. With 5 bases removed from V and 2 bases from J, the gap between germline ends came to 14 bases. The CDR3 coding sequence is TGCGCCAGCAGATCCGTGGGGGCGGCCTACAATGAGCAGTTCTTC. Translating it yields CASRSVGAAYNEQFF.

J is TRBJ2-1 and V is TRBV29-1; D unclear. This CDR3 is 12 amino acids long. Germline lookup yields CDR1 SQVTM and CDR2 ANQGSEA. V lost 4 bases and J lost 9, with 13 bases in between. The CDR3 DNA follows: TGCAGCGTTGGGGTATTAGCTGCTGAGCAGTTCTTC. This gives the protein CSVGVLAAEQFF.

The chain joins TRBV2 to TRBJ2-3; 7 nucleotides align to TRBD1. The V gene's germline CDR1 is SNHLY and CDR2 FYNNEI. There are 10 residues in the CDR3. V trimming: 4 bases; J trimming: 13 bases; junction bases outside the gene matches: 2. CDR3 coding DNA: TGTGCCAGCAGTGTTGACAGGGAGTATTTT. This encodes CASSVDREYF.

The chain joins TRBV5-1 to TRBJ2-5; 10 bases fit TRBD2. CDR3 length: 16 residues. After removal of 1 base from V and 2 bases from J, the junction contained 5 bases not matched to a gene. CDR1 and CDR2 (germline): SGHRS, YFSETQ. The CDR3 protein is CASSLINSGGQETQYF. CDR3 DNA: TGCGCCAGCAGCTTGATTAATAGCGGGGGGCAAGAGACCCAGTACTTC. Together with reference TRBV5-1 and TRBJ2-5, the CDR3 gives the full variable domain: KAGVTQTPRYLIKTRGQQVTLSCSPISGHRSVSWYQQTPGQGLQFLFEYFSETQRNKGNFPGRFSGRQFSNSRSEMNVSTLELGDSALYLCASSLINSGGQETQYFGPGTRLLVL.

This chain connects TRBV10-3 to TRBJ2-3, with 9 bases lining up with TRBD1. V was clipped by 5 bases and J by 2 bases; unmatched bases: 5. This CDR3 comprises 15 residues. Germline V gives CDR1 ENHRY, CDR2 SYGVKD. CDR3 nucleotide sequence: TGTGCCATCAGTACAGGGGGCCAAGCCACAGATACGCAGTATTTT. Protein sequence: CAISTGGQATDTQYF.

The chain couples TRBV20-1 to TRBJ2-7; no clear D gene. The CDR3 has 11 amino acids. V lost 0 bases to trimming and J lost 3 bases, with 3 bases between them. Germline V gives CDR1 DFQATT, CDR2 SNEGSKA (reference sequence). Written as DNA, the CDR3 is TGCAGTGCTAGAGATGTCTACGAGCAGTACTTC. Residues: CSARDVYEQYF.

This clonotype appeared a few times. The V call is TRBV12-3 or TRBV12-4, the J call TRBJ2-5, with TRBD1 matching 10 bases. The DNA end is a closer match to TRBJ2-7, so the J assignment may be wrong. The CDR3 runs to 14 residues. The CDR3 here is CASSVGTGDYEQYF. The DNA of the CDR3 is TGTGCCAGCAGTGTGGGGACAGGGGACTACGAGCAGTACTTC.

V gene TRBV6-2 or TRBV6-3 combines with J gene TRBJ2-5, with D uncertain. The CDR3 has 11 residues. Trimming took 7 bases from V and 11 from J, leaving 14 bases between them. Germline assignment: CDR1 MNHEY and CDR2 SVGEGT. CDR3 sequence reads: CASTHLDEQYF. The DNA for the CDR3 is TGTGCCAGCACGCATTTGGATGAGCAGTACTTC.

V is TRBV5-1 and J is TRBJ2-1, with no clear D. The last part of the DNA fits TRBJ2-7 better; the J call may be wrong. This CDR3 contains 14 residues. Germline V CDR1 and CDR2: SGHRS, YFSETQ. CDR3 protein: CASSPRPANNEQYF. The CDR3 DNA reads as TGCGCCAGCAGCCCTCGCCCAGCCAACAATGAGCAGTACTTC.

Only one count was recorded for this clonotype. The chain carries TRBV28 and TRBJ2-1; 14 bases align to TRBD2. This CDR3 spans 17 amino acids. The germline V gene has CDR1 MDHEN and CDR2 SYDVKM. The ends lost 1 base at V and 10 bases at J; junction bases unmatched: 9. Here the CDR3 DNA reads TGTGCCAGCAGTTTATTCGGACTAGCGGGGGGCAACCACGAGCAGTTCTTC. The encoded protein is CASSLFGLAGGNHEQFF.

The rearrangement joins TRBV11-2 to TRBJ2-2, with 8 bases identical to TRBD1. With V trimmed by 3 bases and J by 3 bases, 3 bases remained unmatched. The CDR3 is made up of 15 amino acids. Per the germline V gene, CDR1 is SGHAT and CDR2 is FQNNGV. CDR3 nucleotide sequence: TGTGCCAGCAGCTTCAGGGGACAGGACACCGGGGAGCTGTTTTTT. This codes for CASSFRGQDTGELFF.

This clonotype showed up many times. The germline gene is not matched at one end of the junction; a read error may be the cause. The V gene is TRBV28, the J gene TRBJ2-5; D is tentatively TRBD1 or TRBD2 (6 bases each). CDR3 size: 13 residues. Looked up from germline, CDR1 is MDHEN and CDR2 is SYDVKM. CDR3 nucleotides: TGCGCCAGCAGTGGAGGGGGCCAAGAGACCCAGTACTTC. Translated, it gives CASSGGGQETQYF. Full variable domain (outside the CDR3, taken from reference TRBV28 and TRBJ2-5): DVKVTQSSRYLVKRTGEKVFLECVQDMDHENMFWYRQDPGLGLRLIYFSYDVKMKEKGDIPEGYSVSREKKERFSLILESASTNQTSMYLCASSGGGQETQYFGPGTRLLVL.

The chain couples TRBV12-3 or TRBV12-4 to TRBJ2-1; the match to TRBD2 covers 8 bases. Germline trimming cut 7 bases from V and 4 bases from J; bases unmatched to any gene: 6. The CDR3 is made up of 14 amino acids. CDR3: CASTAGGRYNEQFF. In DNA form, the CDR3 reads TGTGCCAGCACCGCGGGGGGCCGGTACAATGAGCAGTTCTTC.

The V call is TRBV3-1, the J call TRBJ2-2; D possibly uses TRBD1 or TRBD2 (5 bases each). The CDR3 totals 15 residues. V was trimmed by 4 bases and J by 6 bases, leaving 15 bases between them. Germline values: CDR1 LGHDT, CDR2 YNNKEL (reference sequence). The CDR3: CASSPGTLRAGELFF. CDR3 nucleotides: TGTGCCAGCAGCCCCGGGACCCTTAGGGCCGGGGAGCTGTTTTTT.

This clonotype was seen ten or more times. The rearrangement links TRBV29-1 to TRBJ2-4, with TRBD1 matching 8 bases. This CDR3 comprises 14 residues. Germline assignment: CDR1 SQVTM and CDR2 ANQGSEA. V shed 7 bases, J shed 3 bases, and the junction held 8 bases outside the gene matches. CDR3 loop: CSAAGGRVKNIQYF. CDR3 nucleotides: TGCAGCGCCGCAGGGGGCAGGGTCAAAAACATTCAGTACTTC. The full variable domain, rest sourced from reference TRBV29-1 and TRBJ2-4, is SAVISQKPSRDICQRGTSLTIQCQVDSQVTMMFWYRQQPGQSLTLIATANQGSEATYESGFVIDKFPISRPNLTFSTLTVSNMSPEDSSIYLCSAAGGRVKNIQYFGAGTRLSVL.

The V gene is TRBV6-1, the J gene TRBJ1-5; 10 bases agree with TRBD1. Germline CDR1 and CDR2: MNHNS and SASEGT. J lost 7 bases, V lost 2 bases, and 8 bases had no gene match. There are 16 residues in the CDR3. This CDR3 is CASSESRQGARQPQHF. CDR3 in DNA: TGTGCCAGCAGTGAATCTCGACAGGGGGCTAGGCAGCCCCAGCATTTT.

This clonotype has a handful of counts. The gene calls are TRBV18 and TRBJ1-5; D possibly corresponds to TRBD1 (6 bases). CDR3 length: 14 amino acids. Deletions cut 3 bases from V and 4 bases from J, with 10 bases between. The V gene's germline CDR1 is KGHSH and CDR2 LQKENI. CDR3 nucleotide sequence: TGTGCCAGCTCACCCGGACAGCCAAATCAGCCCCAGCATTTT. Translated, it gives CASSPGQPNQPQHF.

V and J are TRBV29-1 and TRBJ2-5; 12 bases line up with TRBD2. Germline V gives CDR1 SQVTM, CDR2 ANQGSEA. The ends lost 6 bases at V and 2 bases at J; junction bases unmatched: 4. The CDR3 runs 14 residues. The CDR3 region has the DNA TGCAGCGTAGATGGACTAGCGGGGCAAGAGACCCAGTACTTC. Amino acids: CSVDGLAGQETQYF.

The genes are TRBV28 and TRBJ2-5; TRBD1 is a possible D gene (6 bases). This CDR3 is 12 amino acids long. V lost 6 bases and J lost 7, with 12 bases in between. The germline CDR1 and CDR2 sequences are MDHEN and SYDVKM. The CDR3 here is CASSRTVGTQYF. For the CDR3, the DNA is TGTGCCAGCAGCCGGACAGTAGGGACCCAGTACTTC.

The J gene is TRBJ2-5, the V gene TRBV12-3 or TRBV12-4; D perhaps matches TRBD2 (7 bases). Trimming stripped 7 bases from V and 4 bases from J, with 19 bases between. The CDR3 has 15 residues. Here the CDR3 DNA reads TGTGCCAGCACCCTAATCGGGGGGCGCGGAGAGACCCAGTACTTC. This gives the protein CASTLIGGRGETQYF.

This clonotype was counted a few times. The gene calls are TRBV20-1 and TRBJ2-1; 8 nucleotides line up with TRBD1. V trimming: 5 bases; J trimming: 6 bases; junction bases outside the gene matches: 3. CDR3 length: 12 residues. Germline V lookup: CDR1 DFQATT, CDR2 SNEGSKA (reference sequence). CDR3 amino acids: CSAGGQVNEQFF. CDR3 in DNA: TGCAGTGCTGGGGGACAGGTCAATGAGCAGTTCTTC.

This clonotype was detected only once. The V gene is TRBV29-1, the J gene TRBJ2-1; D is unclear. Deletions cut 5 bases from V and 5 bases from J, with 10 bases between. Germline loops: CDR1 SQVTM, CDR2 ANQGSEA. This CDR3 region has 12 residues. The CDR3 region is CSVLSAHNEQFF. Written as DNA, the CDR3 is TGCAGCGTTTTGTCAGCGCACAATGAGCAGTTCTTC.

This chain joins TRBV20-1 and TRBJ2-3; 9 positions match TRBD2. Germline values: CDR1 DFQATT, CDR2 SNEGSKA (reference sequence). J lost 1 base, V lost 8 bases, and 7 bases had no gene match. This CDR3 has 14 residues. CDR3: CSHASGARTDTQYF. The CDR3, as DNA: TGCAGTCACGCTAGCGGGGCCCGCACAGATACGCAGTATTTT.